The entry below gives a single T cell receptor (beta chain) sequence along with its context. TCRdb's table, derived via immunoSEQ multiplex PCR, lists solely in-frame clones and lacks some. The sample has about 38,000 clones; almost 90% are singletons. The record originates from a study of T cell changes during pregnancy in multiple sclerosis. V shed 1 base, J shed 8 bases, and the junction held 10 bases outside the gene matches. The CDR3 runs to 15 residues. CDR1 is LGHNA and CDR2 is YSLEER in the germline V gene. The TCR comes from a female donor with multiple sclerosis, enrolled in a pregnancy study. The sample here was CD4+ T cells from peripheral blood mononuclear cells, taken in the second trimester of pregnancy. This rearrangement joins TRBV4-3 to TRBJ1-2; 7 nucleotides agree with TRBD1. CDR3 protein: CASSQGGTAFRGYTF. CDR3 in DNA: TGCGCCAGCAGCCAAGGAGGGACAGCCTTTAGGGGCTACACCTTC.